This T cell receptor (beta chain) was captured by sequencing in a study of CD8 T cells in ankylosing spondylitis. Study-level results: The disease-linked clones had a CD8+ phenotype and low blood frequencies.

V lost 1 base and J 4 bases, leaving 16 bases between the germline ends. CDR3 length: 16 amino acids. Germline assignment: CDR1 SGHRS and CDR2 YFSETQ. Each CDR3 protein gets one entry after TCRdb re-called the 5' RACE reads with MiXCR. The top ten hold about 15% of the sample, which has around 150,000 distinct CDR3 sequences, 40% to 50% seen once. As to this clonotype: What it binds is unknown.

This sequence joins TRBV5-1 and TRBJ2-3; D is perhaps TRBD1 (6 bases). This TCR was sampled from a male donor with ankylosing spondylitis. Material: synovial fluid, either unsorted or a sorted T cell fraction (not recorded which). The CDR3 is CASSLWDTFAPDTQYF. The CDR3 bases are TGCGCCAGCAGCTTGTGGGACACCTTCGCCCCAGATACGCAGTATTTT.